A single sample gave rise to the 15 T cell receptor beta chains below, sequenced in a study of Ad26.COV2.S vaccination and SARS-CoV-2 variants. TCRdb keeps only in-frame clones here, not all; method: immunoSEQ multiplex PCR. The table records approximately 460,000 clones, 80% to 90% of them present only once. Described treatment: roughly 20 received Ad26.COV2.S at low or high dose, single or two shots; about five received placebo; per-sample allocation not given. Specimens were obtained on day 63 following the first vaccine or placebo injection. The sample here was peripheral blood, taken in a trial of Ad26.COV2.S vaccine versus placebo. These receptors all come from a person between 18 and 65 years old who received the Ad26.COV2.S COVID-19 vaccine or a placebo.

The sample holds many counts of this clone. The chain employs TRBV28 and TRBJ1-1; 7 bases align to TRBD1. J was trimmed by 4 bases and V by 1 base; bases with no gene match: 6. Germline CDR1 and CDR2: MDHEN and SYDVKM. There are 15 residues in the CDR3. Here the CDR3 reads CASSLLEGASTEAFF. The CDR3 coding sequence is TGTGCCAGCAGTTTATTGGAGGGGGCGAGCACTGAAGCTTTCTTT.

The DNA of the CDR3 is TGTGCCAGCCAGGGGGTCCCGTATAGCAATCAGCCCCAGCATTTT. The encoded protein is CASQGVPYSNQPQHF. The gene calls are TRBV2 and TRBJ1-5; 7 nucleotides line up with TRBD1. Losses at the gene ends were 8 bases for V and 0 bases for J; bases not matched to a gene: 7. The CDR3 loop spans 15 amino acids. The V gene's germline CDR1 is SNHLY and CDR2 FYNNEI.

This chain joins TRBV6-2 or TRBV6-3 and TRBJ1-1; 7 bases are a match to TRBD1. This CDR3 region has 16 residues. V lost 0 bases, J lost 2 bases, and 6 bases stayed unmatched. Germline V gene data show CDR1 as MNHEY and CDR2 as SVGEGT. CDR3 in DNA: TGTGCCAGCAGTTACTCACCAGGGGGAGGAAACACTGAAGCTTTCTTT. This translates into CASSYSPGGGNTEAFF.

The chain links TRBV5-8 to TRBJ1-6; D is unclear. The CDR3 covers 12 residues. CDR1 is SGHTS and CDR2 is YDEGEE in the germline V gene. The V end lost 9 bases, the J end lost 10 bases, and 14 bases lay between the germline ends. The CDR3 region has the DNA TGTGCCAACAACCCATTGGCCTCACCCCTCCACTTT. This sequence encodes CANNPLASPLHF.

This rearrangement joins TRBV29-1 to TRBJ1-2, with D unresolved. The CDR3 consists of 12 residues. Germline assignment: CDR1 SQVTM and CDR2 ANQGSEA. Trimming cost V 5 bases and J 8 bases, with 15 bases left between them. DNA of the CDR3: TGCAGCGTTATGGACGTAATGGGGGGCTACACCTTC. Translating it yields CSVMDVMGGYTF.

The chain links TRBV9 to TRBJ2-7, with D perhaps matching TRBD2 (5 bases). The germline V gene has CDR1 SGDLS and CDR2 YYNGEE. This CDR3 is 14 amino acids long. The V gene lost 4 bases and the J gene lost 3 bases, with 14 bases spanning the gap. The CDR3 coding sequence is TGTGCCAGCAGCCTTAGCGACAAAGGCTACGAGCAGTACTTC. Protein sequence: CASSLSDKGYEQYF.

The rearrangement links TRBV7-9 to TRBJ1-2; TRBD1 agrees at 10 bases. J was trimmed by 8 bases and V by 6 bases; bases with no gene match: 9. The CDR3 runs to 14 residues. The germline CDR1 and CDR2 sequences are SEHNR and FQNEAQ (reference sequence). This CDR3 reads CASSRQGATGGYTF. The CDR3 DNA reads as TGTGCCAGCAGTCGACAGGGGGCTACGGGAGGCTACACCTTC.

This clone was seen only once. The chain links TRBV19 to TRBJ2-5; no definite D call. The CDR3 runs 15 residues. The V gene lost 4 bases and the J gene lost 1 base, with 13 bases spanning the gap. Germline V gene data show CDR1 as LNHDA and CDR2 as SQIVND (reference sequence). CDR3 in DNA: TGTGCCAGTAGTAGCCGCCTTGGGATCCAAGAGACCCAGTACTTC. Protein sequence: CASSSRLGIQETQYF.

This chain joins TRBV18 and TRBJ1-1; D possibly corresponds to TRBD1 (5 bases). This CDR3 spans 16 amino acids. Per the germline V gene, CDR1 is KGHSH and CDR2 is LQKENI. V was clipped by 1 base and J by 1 base, with 13 bases between them. The chain's CDR3 is CASSPLGASGNTEAFF. Written as DNA, the CDR3 is TGTGCCAGCTCACCACTAGGGGCCAGCGGGAACACTGAAGCTTTCTTT.

The chain employs TRBV10-3 and TRBJ1-6; 7 bases align to TRBD1. Losses at the gene ends were 3 bases for V and 7 bases for J; bases not matched to a gene: 9. Germline V lookup: CDR1 ENHRY, CDR2 SYGVKD. The CDR3 has 16 amino acids. The CDR3 here is CAISDPRTGGNSPLHF. The CDR3 DNA reads TGTGCCATCAGTGATCCAAGGACAGGCGGGAATTCACCCCTCCACTTT.

The chain employs TRBV2 and TRBJ1-5, with a weak D call TRBD1 (5 bases). The CDR3 covers 14 residues. CDR1 and CDR2 (germline): SNHLY, FYNNEI. Trimming left V 7 bases short and J 1 base short, with 11 bases between. The CDR3 DNA follows: TGTGCCAGCATGGGCGGGGCGAGCAATCAGCCCCAGCATTTT. Translating it yields CASMGGASNQPQHF.

J is TRBJ1-5 and V is TRBV6-2 or TRBV6-3; no clear D gene. The V end lost 4 bases, the J end lost 7 bases, and 14 bases lay between the germline ends. The CDR3 loop spans 14 amino acids. Germline V gene data show CDR1 as MNHEY and CDR2 as SVGEGT. The CDR3 here is CASSSRRGGQPQHF. The DNA for the CDR3 is TGTGCCAGCAGTTCCAGACGGGGAGGACAGCCCCAGCATTTT.

The rearrangement uses TRBV3-1 (or the pseudogene TRBV3-2) and TRBJ2-7, with D possibly matching TRBD2 (6 bases). This CDR3 has 13 residues. Germline assignment: CDR1 LGHDT and CDR2 YNNKEL (reference sequence). Trimming took 3 bases from V and 6 from J, leaving 12 bases between them. As DNA, the CDR3 is TGTGCCAGCAGCCACGGAGGGCCGGGCGAGCAGTACTTC. This gives the protein CASSHGGPGEQYF.

This sequence joins TRBV7-8 and TRBJ1-2; 9 positions agree with TRBD1. V shed 1 base, J shed 7 bases, and the junction held 7 bases outside the gene matches. In germline, CDR1 is SGHVS, CDR2 FQNEAQ. The CDR3 covers 15 residues. The CDR3 nucleotides are TGTGCCAGCAGCTTAGGGACAGGGGCGCAGGGTGGCTACACCTTC. This encodes CASSLGTGAQGGYTF.

The chain uses TRBV6-5 and TRBJ1-5, with D unclear. Trimming stripped 7 bases from V and 3 bases from J, with 10 bases between. This CDR3 has 13 amino acids. Germline loops: CDR1 MNHEY, CDR2 SVGAGI. The CDR3 is CASTRQDNQPQHF. The CDR3 bases are TGTGCCAGCACCCGTCAGGACAATCAGCCCCAGCATTTT.